This T cell receptor (beta chain) stems from a study of preoperative IRX-2 immunotherapy in early breast cancer. The treatment here: preoperative locoregional IRX-2 cytokine immunotherapy. This phase Ib study tested locoregional IRX-2 cytokine immunotherapy given before surgery. Here immunoSEQ multiplex PCR was the method, and the copy in TCRdb shows in-frame clones only, minus some. The sample holds roughly 27,000 clones; about three quarters are singletons and the top ten take around 6.5%. Germline V CDR1 and CDR2: SGHVS, FQNEAQ. This CDR3 is 18 amino acids long. Unmatched junction bases numbered 10, after V lost 3 bases and J lost 0 bases.

The receptor's source is a human donor with breast cancer. This chain links TRBV7-8 with TRBJ2-3; 9 bases are shared with TRBD2. The source was lymph node tissue, collected after IRX-2 immunotherapy. The CDR3, as DNA: TGTGCCAGCAGCTTGGCGTTGCTAGCGGGAACTAGCACAGATACGCAGTATTTT. Translated: CASSLALLAGTSTDTQYF. Complete variable domain (other parts from reference TRBV7-8 and TRBJ2-3): GAGVSQSPRYKVAKRGQDVALRCDPISGHVSLFWYQQALGQGPEFLTYFQNEAQLDKSGLPSDRFFAERPEGSVSTLKIQRTQQEDSAVYLCASSLALLAGTSTDTQYFGPGTRLTVL.